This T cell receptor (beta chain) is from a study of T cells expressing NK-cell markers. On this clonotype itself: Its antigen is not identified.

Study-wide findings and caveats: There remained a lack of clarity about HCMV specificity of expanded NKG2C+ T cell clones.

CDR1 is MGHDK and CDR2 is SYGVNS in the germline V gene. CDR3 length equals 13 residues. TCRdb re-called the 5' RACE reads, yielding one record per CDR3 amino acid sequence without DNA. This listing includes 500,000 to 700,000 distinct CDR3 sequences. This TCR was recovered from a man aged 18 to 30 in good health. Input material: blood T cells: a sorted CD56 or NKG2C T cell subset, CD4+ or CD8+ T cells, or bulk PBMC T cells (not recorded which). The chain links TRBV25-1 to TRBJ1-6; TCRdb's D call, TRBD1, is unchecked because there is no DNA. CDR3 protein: CASTGGGRSPLHF.